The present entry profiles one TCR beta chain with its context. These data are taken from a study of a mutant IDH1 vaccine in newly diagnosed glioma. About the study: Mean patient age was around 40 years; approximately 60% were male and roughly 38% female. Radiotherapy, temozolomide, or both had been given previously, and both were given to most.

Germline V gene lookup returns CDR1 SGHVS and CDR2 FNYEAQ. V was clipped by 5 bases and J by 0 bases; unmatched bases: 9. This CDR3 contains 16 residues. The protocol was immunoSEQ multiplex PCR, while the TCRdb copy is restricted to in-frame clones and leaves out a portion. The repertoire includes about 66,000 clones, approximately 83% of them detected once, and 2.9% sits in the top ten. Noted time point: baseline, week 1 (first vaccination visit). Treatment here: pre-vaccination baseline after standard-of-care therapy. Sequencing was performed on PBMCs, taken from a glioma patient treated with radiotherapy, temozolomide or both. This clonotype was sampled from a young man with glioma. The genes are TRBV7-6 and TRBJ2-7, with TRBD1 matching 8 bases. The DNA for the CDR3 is TGTGCCAGCAGCCCTCGTTACAGGGGGTACTCCTACGAGCAGTACTTC. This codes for CASSPRYRGYSYEQYF.